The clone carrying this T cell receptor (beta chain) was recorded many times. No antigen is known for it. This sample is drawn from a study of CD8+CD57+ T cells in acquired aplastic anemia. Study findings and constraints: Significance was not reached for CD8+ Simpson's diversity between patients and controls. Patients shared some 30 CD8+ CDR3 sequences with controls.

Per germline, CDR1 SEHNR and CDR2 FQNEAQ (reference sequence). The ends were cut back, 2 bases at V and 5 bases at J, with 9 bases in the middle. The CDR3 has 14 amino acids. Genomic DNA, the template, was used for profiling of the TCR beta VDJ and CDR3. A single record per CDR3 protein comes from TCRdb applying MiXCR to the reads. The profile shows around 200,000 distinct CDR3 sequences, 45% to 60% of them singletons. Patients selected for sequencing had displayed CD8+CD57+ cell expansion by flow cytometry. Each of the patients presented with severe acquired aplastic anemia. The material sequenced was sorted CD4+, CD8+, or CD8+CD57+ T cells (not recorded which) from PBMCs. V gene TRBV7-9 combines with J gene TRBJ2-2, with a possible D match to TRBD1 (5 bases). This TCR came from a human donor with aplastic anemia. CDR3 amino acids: CASSLYTGTGELFF. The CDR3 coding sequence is TGTGCCAGCAGCTTATATACAGGAACCGGGGAGCTGTTTTTT.